This entry lists 7 T cell receptor beta chains sequenced from one sample in a study of early T cells in non-severe SARS-CoV-2 infection. One entry per CDR3 protein, called by TCRdb with MiXCR from the 5' RACE reads. The sample shows some 91,000 distinct CDR3 sequences, roughly 13% of them seen only once. What was sequenced was whole blood. The receptors were gathered from an adult who was a healthcare worker with PCR-confirmed SARS-CoV-2 infection or an uninfected control (not recorded which).

This clonotype occurred a few times. The chain employs TRBV18 and TRBJ2-3; 9 bases match TRBD2. There are 14 residues in the CDR3. The ends lost 3 bases at V and 8 bases at J; junction bases unmatched: 6. Germline CDR1 reads KGHSH; CDR2 reads LQKENI. CDR3 DNA: TGTGCCAGCTCACCGGGACTAGCTTTCGGTACGCAGTATTTT. The encoded protein is CASSPGLAFGTQYF.

V usage is TRBV28 and J usage is TRBJ1-4; D is unresolved. Germline loops: CDR1 MDHEN, CDR2 SYDVKM. The CDR3 runs to 13 residues. Between the trimmed V and J ends, which lost 3 bases and 6 bases, there was a span of 8 bases. The CDR3 loop is CASSFSGDEKLFF. The CDR3 DNA sequence: TGTGCCAGCAGTTTCAGCGGGGATGAAAAACTGTTTTTT.

This clonotype was picked up one time. A read error is possible here, since a much larger clone lies one base away. The rearrangement uses TRBV4-3 and TRBJ2-3; D gene unclear. Germline V lookup: CDR1 LGHNA, CDR2 YSLEER. The V end was cut by 4 bases, the J end by 1 base, with 15 bases between. The CDR3 sequence is 16 residues long. CDR3 DNA: TGCGCCAGCAGCCGAGATCTATGGTTGGGCACAGATACGCAGTATTTT. It codes for CASSRDLWLGTDTQYF.

This rearrangement joins TRBV4-1 to TRBJ2-1; TRBD2 matches 7 bases. The J segment lost 5 bases and the V segment lost 4 bases, leaving 17 bases of the junction unmatched. The germline gives CDR1 MGHRA, CDR2 YSYEKL. The CDR3 has 18 residues. In DNA form, the CDR3 reads TGCGCCAGCAGCCGCAGCTCCCATGGGGCGGGGGTAGACAATGAGCAGTTCTTC. Amino acid sequence: CASSRSSHGAGVDNEQFF.

The chain recombines TRBV28 with TRBJ1-2; D uncertain. V was pared by 8 bases and J by 0 bases, with 10 bases between. Germline V CDR1 and CDR2: MDHEN, SYDVKM. The CDR3 loop spans 13 amino acids. DNA of the CDR3: TGTGCCAGCCAGTCACCTACTAACTATGGCTACACCTTC. It translates to CASQSPTNYGYTF.

The chain carries TRBV29-1 and TRBJ2-1, with 8 bases fitting TRBD2. Germline lookup yields CDR1 SQVTM and CDR2 ANQGSEA. Trimming cost V 7 bases and J 9 bases; bases outside gene matches: 11. This CDR3 is built from 13 residues. Here the CDR3 reads CSAEAGGPVEQFF. Written as DNA, the CDR3 is TGCAGCGCCGAGGCGGGGGGTCCTGTTGAGCAGTTCTTC.

The chain joins TRBV18 to TRBJ1-1; D possibly corresponds to TRBD1 (5 bases). This CDR3 comprises 13 residues. V lost 4 bases to trimming and J lost 1 base, with 7 bases between them. Germline V gene lookup returns CDR1 KGHSH and CDR2 LQKENI. The CDR3 reads CASSLDRNTEAFF. The CDR3, as DNA: TGTGCCAGCTCACTCGACAGGAACACTGAAGCTTTCTTT.